A selection of T cell receptor beta chains follows, all from one sample in a study of early T cells in non-severe SARS-CoV-2 infection. TCRdb reprocessed the 5' RACE reads via MiXCR and lists one record per CDR3 protein. The sample has 65,000 to 75,000 distinct CDR3 sequences; under 14% are singletons. Sequences were obtained from whole blood. Every receptor here comes from an adult who was a healthcare worker with PCR-confirmed SARS-CoV-2 infection or an uninfected control (not recorded which). CDR3s include the opening cysteine and the closing phenylalanine or tryptophan. D genes are given only for firm matches. Expanded clones get a size class; other rows say once, few or many, or leave the size out.

J | size | V | D | DNA | CDR3
TRBJ1-5 | many | TRBV7-2 | TRBD1 | TGTGCCAGCAGCTTCGTCTCGACAGGGTTTCAGCCCCAGCATTTT | CASSFVSTGFQPQHF
TRBJ2-5 | few | TRBV20-1 | NA | TGCAGTGCTAGAGGTGGAGGACTTGGGGAAGAGACCCAGTACTTC | CSARGGGLGEETQYF
TRBJ2-7 | many | TRBV29-1 | NA | TGCAGCGCCTACGGCGGAAGCTCCTACGAGCAGTACTTC | CSAYGGSSYEQYF
TRBJ1-1 | NA | TRBV5-1 | NA | TGCGCCAGCGTTGCAGGGGCGGGTAGGGTGAACACTGAAGCTTTCTTT | CASVAGAGRVNTEAFF
TRBJ2-1 | many | TRBV5-1 | NA | TGCGCCAGCAGACCACTAGGGGCCTCCTACAATGAGCAGTTCTTC | CASRPLGASYNEQFF
TRBJ2-5 | many | TRBV7-7 | TRBD2 | TGTGCTAGCAGCCCTCAAGCGGGACTAGCGGGGCCCCAAGAGACCCAGTACTTC | CASSPQAGLAGPQETQYF
TRBJ2-7 | few | TRBV20-1 | TRBD2 | TGCAGTGCTAGATCGGGACTAGCGTACGAGCAGTACTTC | CSARSGLAYEQYF
TRBJ2-3 | NA | TRBV5-5 | NA | TGTGCCAGCAGCTTGGTTCCTTCTGTATTAGATACGCAGTATTTT | CASSLVPSVLDTQYF
TRBJ1-3 | few | TRBV6-2/TRBV6-3 | TRBD1 | TGTGCCAGCTGCCAGGGGGATGGAAACACCATATATTTT | CASCQGDGNTIYF
TRBJ2-3 | many | TRBV5-1 | TRBD2 | TGCGCCAGCAGCTTGGAGGGACTAGCGGGAGCTCAAGATACGCAGTATTTT | CASSLEGLAGAQDTQYF
TRBJ2-7 | few | TRBV10-2 | NA | TGCGCCTCCAAGGAGGCCGGGGGCTCCTACGAGCAGTACTTC | CASKEAGGSYEQYF
TRBJ1-2 | NA | TRBV7-9 | NA | TGTGCCAGCAGCCCGCGTACAGGGATTTATGGCTACACCTTC | CASSPRTGIYGYTF
TRBJ2-7 | many | TRBV7-9 | NA | TGTGCCAGCAGTCTTGGGGGGGCAGCCTACGAGCAGTACTTC | CASSLGGAAYEQYF
TRBJ1-2 | many | TRBV15 | NA | TGTGCCACCAGCAGAGATCGGGGGATCTATGGCTACACCTTC | CATSRDRGIYGYTF
TRBJ2-5 | many | TRBV18 | TRBD1 | TGTGCCAGCTCACCTGGACAGGGACAACAAGAGACCCAGTACTTC | CASSPGQGQQETQYF
TRBJ1-6 | many | TRBV13 | TRBD1 | TGTGCCAGCAGCCGGGGCGTGTGGGGACAGACGTTC | CASSRGVWGQTF
TRBJ1-2 | many | TRBV12-3/TRBV12-4 | NA | TGTGCCAGCAGTTTAGCCGGCGGGACGGCTTATGGCTACACCTTC | CASSLAGGTAYGYTF
TRBJ2-7 | many | TRBV12-3/TRBV12-4 | NA | TGTGCCAGCAGTTTTCTAGGGAACTACGAGCAGTACTTC | CASSFLGNYEQYF
TRBJ2-2 | once | TRBV5-4 | NA | TGTGCCAGCAGTTCCAGGGGCCAAAACACCGGGGAGCTGTTTTTT | CASSSRGQNTGELFF
TRBJ1-2 | many | TRBV4-1 | NA | TGCGCCAGCAGCGATCAAGGATATGGCTACACCTTC | CASSDQGYGYTF
TRBJ2-5 | NA | TRBV11-1 | NA | TGTGCCAGCAGCTATCGGGGACAAGAGACCCAGTACTTC | CASSYRGQETQYF
TRBJ1-2 | many | TRBV13 | TRBD1 | TGTGCCAGCAGCTTTAGCGCTGGGACAGGGCCTGACTATGGCTACACCTTC | CASSFSAGTGPDYGYTF
TRBJ2-7 | NA | TRBV9 | TRBD1 | TGTGCCAGCAGCTCGCGAGGGGGCGGCTCCTACGAGCAGTACTTC | CASSSRGGGSYEQYF
TRBJ2-1 | many | TRBV29-1 | NA | TGCAGCGTTGAAGGGCACAGGGCCAGCTCCTACAATGAGCAGTTCTTC | CSVEGHRASSYNEQFF
TRBJ2-2 | many | TRBV13 | TRBD1 | TGTGCCAGCAGCTCGTTCGGGACAGACTTCGGGGGGGAGCTGTTTTTT | CASSSFGTDFGGELFF
TRBJ2-7 | NA | TRBV20-1 | TRBD2 | TGCAGTGCTGCGGGACTAGCGGGAGGGCCTCCCTACGAGCAGTACTTC | CSAAGLAGGPPYEQYF
TRBJ2-3 | many | TRBV4-1 | NA | TGCGCCAGCAGCCATGTAGGCGGTATCCGGCCAGATACGCAGTATTTT | CASSHVGGIRPDTQYF
TRBJ2-7 | few | TRBV20-1 | NA | TGCAGTGCGGAGGACAGCACCTACGAGCAGTACTTC | CSAEDSTYEQYF
TRBJ1-4 | many | TRBV11-3 | NA | TGTGCCAGCAGCCTTACTTCATACGGAGCCGCGAATGAAAAACTGTTTTTT | CASSLTSYGAANEKLFF